The sequence of this TCR beta chain was determined in a study of cytomegalovirus exposure and HLA in healthy donors. Study summary: In a later analysis, it was reported that the 90 to 150 validation repertoires had been produced on the same platform as the 670 or so repertoires belonging to the first cohort. Study results and caveats: Among TCR beta chains, those listed as cytomegalovirus-associated numbered over 150. Despite most TCR sequences being rare, some public TCRs occurred in many donors.

Comment on this clone: Its antigen is unidentified.

J was trimmed by 4 bases and V by 5 bases; bases with no gene match: 8. Germline CDR1 is SGHAT and CDR2 is FQNNGV. The CDR3 covers 15 residues. The donors were part of the validation cohort, which consisted of roughly 120 subjects and was separate from the first cohort of about 670 subjects. Measured with immunoSEQ multiplex PCR; TCRdb has only the in-frame clones, and not every one. The sample includes about 180,000 clones, about 85% of them seen just once. The source material was PBMCs. This TCR derives from a man between 18 and 29 years old in good health and CMV-seropositive. This chain links TRBV11-2 with TRBJ2-3, with 8 positions matching TRBD1. The CDR3 loop reads CASSEDRVGADTQYF. The CDR3 coding sequence is TGTGCCAGCAGCGAGGACAGGGTTGGAGCAGATACGCAGTATTTT. The full variable domain, in which reference TRBV11-2 and TRBJ2-3 provide the parts outside the CDR3, is EAGVAQSPRYKIIEKRQSVAFWCNPISGHATLYWYQQILGQGPKLLIQFQNNGVVDDSQLPKDRFSAERLKGVDSTLKIQPAKLEDSAVYLCASSEDRVGADTQYFGPGTRLTVL.